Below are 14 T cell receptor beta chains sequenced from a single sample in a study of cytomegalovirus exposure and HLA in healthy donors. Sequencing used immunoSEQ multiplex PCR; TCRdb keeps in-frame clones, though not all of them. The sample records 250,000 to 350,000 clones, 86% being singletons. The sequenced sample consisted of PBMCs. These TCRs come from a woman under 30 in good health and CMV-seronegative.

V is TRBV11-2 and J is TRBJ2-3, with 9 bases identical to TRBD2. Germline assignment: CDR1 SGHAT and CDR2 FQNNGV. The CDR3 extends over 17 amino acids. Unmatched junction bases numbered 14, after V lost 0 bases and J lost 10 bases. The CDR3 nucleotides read TGTGCCAGCAGCTTAGATCTCCTAGCGGGGCCCAAGGTGGCGCAGTATTTT. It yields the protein CASSLDLLAGPKVAQYF.

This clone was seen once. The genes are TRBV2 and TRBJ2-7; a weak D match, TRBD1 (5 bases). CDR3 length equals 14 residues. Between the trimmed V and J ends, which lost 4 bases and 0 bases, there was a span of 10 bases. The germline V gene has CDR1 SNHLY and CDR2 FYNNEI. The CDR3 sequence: CASSARDNSYEQYF. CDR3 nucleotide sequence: TGTGCCAGCAGTGCCAGGGATAACTCCTACGAGCAGTACTTC. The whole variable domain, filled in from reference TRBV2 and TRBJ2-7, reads EPEVTQTPSHQVTQMGQEVILRCVPISNHLYFYWYRQILGQKVEFLVSFYNNEISEKSEIFDDQFSVERPDGSNFTLKIRSTKLEDSAMYFCASSARDNSYEQYFGPGTRLTVT.

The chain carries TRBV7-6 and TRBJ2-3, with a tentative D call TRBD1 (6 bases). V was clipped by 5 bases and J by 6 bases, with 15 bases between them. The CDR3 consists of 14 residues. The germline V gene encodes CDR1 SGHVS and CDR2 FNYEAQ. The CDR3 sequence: CASSIVGALDTQYF. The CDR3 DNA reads TGTGCCAGCAGCATCGTGGGGGCGCTCGATACGCAGTATTTT.

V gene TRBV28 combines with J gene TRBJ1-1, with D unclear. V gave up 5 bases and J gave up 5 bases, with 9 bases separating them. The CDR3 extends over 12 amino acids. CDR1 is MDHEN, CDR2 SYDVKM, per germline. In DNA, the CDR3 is TGTGCCAGCAGTCCCCTCTTGACTGAAGCTTTCTTT. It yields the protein CASSPLLTEAFF.

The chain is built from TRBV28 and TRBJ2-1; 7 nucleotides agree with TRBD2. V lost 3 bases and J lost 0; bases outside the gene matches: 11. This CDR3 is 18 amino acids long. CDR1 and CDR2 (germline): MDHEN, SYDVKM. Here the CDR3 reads CASSFPTLSGDSYNEQFF. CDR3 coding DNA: TGTGCCAGCAGTTTCCCCACCCTCAGCGGGGACTCCTACAATGAGCAGTTCTTC.

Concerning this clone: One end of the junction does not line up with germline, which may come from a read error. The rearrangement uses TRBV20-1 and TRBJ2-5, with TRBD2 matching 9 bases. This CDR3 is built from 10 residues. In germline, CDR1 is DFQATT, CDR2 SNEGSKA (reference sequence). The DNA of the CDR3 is TGTAGCGGGAGTCGGGAGACCCAGTACTTC. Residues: CSGSRETQYF.

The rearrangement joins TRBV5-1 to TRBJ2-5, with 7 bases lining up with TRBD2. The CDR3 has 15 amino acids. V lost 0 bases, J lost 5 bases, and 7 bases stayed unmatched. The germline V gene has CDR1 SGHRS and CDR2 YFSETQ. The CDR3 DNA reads TGCGCCAGCAGCTTGGCCGTGGGAGGGAGGGAGACCCAGTACTTC. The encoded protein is CASSLAVGGRETQYF. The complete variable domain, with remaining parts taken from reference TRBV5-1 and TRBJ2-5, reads KAGVTQTPRYLIKTRGQQVTLSCSPISGHRSVSWYQQTPGQGLQFLFEYFSETQRNKGNFPGRFSGRQFSNSRSEMNVSTLELGDSALYLCASSLAVGGRETQYFGPGTRLLVL.

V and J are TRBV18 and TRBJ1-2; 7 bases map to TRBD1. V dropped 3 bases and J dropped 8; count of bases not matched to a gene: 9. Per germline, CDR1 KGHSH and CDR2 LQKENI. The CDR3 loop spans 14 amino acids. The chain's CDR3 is CASSPALGGAGYTF. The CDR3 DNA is TGTGCCAGCTCACCCGCCCTAGGGGGCGCCGGCTACACCTTC. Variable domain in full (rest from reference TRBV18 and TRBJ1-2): NAGVMQNPRHLVRRRGQEARLRCSPMKGHSHVYWYRQLPEEGLKFMVYLQKENIIDESGMPKERFSAEFPKEGPSILRIQQVVRGDSAAYFCASSPALGGAGYTFGSGTRLTVV.

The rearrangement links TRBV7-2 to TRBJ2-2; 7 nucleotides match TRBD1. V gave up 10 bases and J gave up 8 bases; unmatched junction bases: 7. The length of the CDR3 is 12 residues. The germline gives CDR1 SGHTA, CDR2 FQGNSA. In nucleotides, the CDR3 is TGTGCCACAAGACAGGGTGAGGGGGAGCTGTTTTTT. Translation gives CATRQGEGELFF. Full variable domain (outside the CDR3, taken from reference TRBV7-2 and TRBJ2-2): GAGVSQSPSNKVTEKGKDVELRCDPISGHTALYWYRQSLGQGLEFLIYFQGNSAPDKSGLPSDRFSAERTGGSVSTLTIQRTQQEDSAVYLCATRQGEGELFFGEGSRLTVL.

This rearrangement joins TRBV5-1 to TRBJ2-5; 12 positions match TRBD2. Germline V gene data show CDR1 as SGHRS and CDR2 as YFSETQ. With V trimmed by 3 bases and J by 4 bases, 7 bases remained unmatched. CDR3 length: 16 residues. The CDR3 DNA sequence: TGCGCCAGCAGCTCTCTAGCGGGGGGGGGACGAGAGACCCAGTACTTC. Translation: CASSSLAGGGRETQYF.

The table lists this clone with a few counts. The CDR3 DNA reads as TGCAGCGTTTGGACATTCGTCTCCTACGAGCAGTACTTC. This gives the protein CSVWTFVSYEQYF. The chain joins TRBV29-1 to TRBJ2-7, with D possibly TRBD1 on 5 matching bases. This CDR3 is 13 amino acids long. The ends were cut back, 5 bases at V and 0 bases at J, with 11 bases in the middle. Germline CDR1 SQVTM, CDR2 ANQGSEA.

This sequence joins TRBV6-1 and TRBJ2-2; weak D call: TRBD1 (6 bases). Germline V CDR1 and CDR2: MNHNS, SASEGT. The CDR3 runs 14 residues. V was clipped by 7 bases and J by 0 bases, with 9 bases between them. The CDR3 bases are TGTGCCAGCATGGGGGCAGCGAACACCGGGGAGCTGTTTTTT. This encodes CASMGAANTGELFF.

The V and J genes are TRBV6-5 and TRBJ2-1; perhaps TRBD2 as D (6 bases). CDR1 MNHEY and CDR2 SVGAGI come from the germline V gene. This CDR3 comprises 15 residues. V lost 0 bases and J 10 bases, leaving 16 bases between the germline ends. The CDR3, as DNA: TGTGCCAGCAGTTACTCCATACTAGCCCGAGCGGAGCAGTTCTTC. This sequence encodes CASSYSILARAEQFF.

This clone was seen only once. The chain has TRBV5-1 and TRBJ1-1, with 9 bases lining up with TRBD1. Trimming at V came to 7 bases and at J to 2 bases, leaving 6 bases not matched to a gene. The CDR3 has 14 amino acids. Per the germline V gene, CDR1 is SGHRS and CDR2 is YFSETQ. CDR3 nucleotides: TGCGCCAGCGGAGCGACAGGGGGAAACACTGAAGCTTTCTTT. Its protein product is CASGATGGNTEAFF.